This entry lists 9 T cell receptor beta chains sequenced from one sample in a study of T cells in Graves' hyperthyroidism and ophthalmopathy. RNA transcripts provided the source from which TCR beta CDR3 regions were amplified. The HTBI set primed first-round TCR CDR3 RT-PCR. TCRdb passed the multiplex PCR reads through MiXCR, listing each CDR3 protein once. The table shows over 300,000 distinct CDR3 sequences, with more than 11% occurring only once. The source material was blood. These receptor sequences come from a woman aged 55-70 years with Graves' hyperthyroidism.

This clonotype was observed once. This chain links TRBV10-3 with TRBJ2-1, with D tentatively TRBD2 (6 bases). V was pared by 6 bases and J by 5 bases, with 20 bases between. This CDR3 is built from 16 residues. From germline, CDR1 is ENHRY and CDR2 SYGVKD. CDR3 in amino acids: CAISRGTSIGDNEQFF. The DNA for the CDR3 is TGTGCCATCAGCCGGGGGACCTCCATCGGGGACAATGAGCAGTTCTTC.

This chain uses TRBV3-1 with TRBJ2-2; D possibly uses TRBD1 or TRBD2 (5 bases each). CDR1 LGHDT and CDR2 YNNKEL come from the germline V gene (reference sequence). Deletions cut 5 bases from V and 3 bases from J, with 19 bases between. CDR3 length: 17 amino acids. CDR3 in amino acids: CASSYLSGTPDTGELFF. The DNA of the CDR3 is TGTGCCAGCAGCTACCTATCCGGGACCCCCGACACCGGGGAGCTGTTTTTT.

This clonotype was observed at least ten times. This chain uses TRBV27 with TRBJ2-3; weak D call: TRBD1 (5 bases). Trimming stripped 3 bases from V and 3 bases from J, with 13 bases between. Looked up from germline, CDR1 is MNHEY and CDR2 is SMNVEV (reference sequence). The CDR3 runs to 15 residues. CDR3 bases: TGTGCCAGCAGTTTCGGCCAGGGAATTACAGATACGCAGTATTTT. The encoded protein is CASSFGQGITDTQYF.

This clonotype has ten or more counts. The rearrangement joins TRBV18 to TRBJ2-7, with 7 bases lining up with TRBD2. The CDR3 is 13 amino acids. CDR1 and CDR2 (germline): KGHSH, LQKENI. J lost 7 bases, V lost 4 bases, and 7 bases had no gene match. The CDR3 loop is CASSRSTSEEQYF. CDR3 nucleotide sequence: TGTGCCAGCTCACGGTCTACTAGCGAGGAGCAGTACTTC.

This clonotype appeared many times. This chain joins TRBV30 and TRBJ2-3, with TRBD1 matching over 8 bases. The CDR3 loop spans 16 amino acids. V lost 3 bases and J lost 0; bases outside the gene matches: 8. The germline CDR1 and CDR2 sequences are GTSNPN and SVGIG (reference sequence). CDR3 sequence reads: CAWRTGDLSSTDTQYF. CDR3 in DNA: TGTGCCTGGAGGACAGGGGACCTATCTAGCACAGATACGCAGTATTTT. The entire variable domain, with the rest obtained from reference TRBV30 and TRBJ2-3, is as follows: SQTIHQWPATLVQPVGSPLSLECTVEGTSNPNLYWYRQAAGRGLQLLFYSVGIGQISSEVPQNLSASRPQDRQFILSSKKLLLSDSGFYLCAWRTGDLSSTDTQYFGPGTRLTVL.

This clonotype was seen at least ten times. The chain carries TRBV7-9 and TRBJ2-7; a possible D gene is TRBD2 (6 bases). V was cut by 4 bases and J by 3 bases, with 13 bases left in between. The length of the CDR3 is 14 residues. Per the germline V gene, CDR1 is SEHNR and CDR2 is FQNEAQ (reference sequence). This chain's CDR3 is CASSSPGSYYEQYF. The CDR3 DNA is TGTGCCAGCAGCTCTCCCGGGAGCTACTACGAGCAGTACTTC.

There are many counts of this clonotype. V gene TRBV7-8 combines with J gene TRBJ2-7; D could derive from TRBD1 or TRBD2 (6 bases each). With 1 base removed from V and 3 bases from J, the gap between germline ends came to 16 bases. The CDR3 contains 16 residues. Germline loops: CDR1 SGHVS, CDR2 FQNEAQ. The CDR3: CASSLVGGVAVYEQYF. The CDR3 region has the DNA TGTGCCAGCAGCTTAGTCGGGGGCGTCGCGGTCTACGAGCAGTACTTC.

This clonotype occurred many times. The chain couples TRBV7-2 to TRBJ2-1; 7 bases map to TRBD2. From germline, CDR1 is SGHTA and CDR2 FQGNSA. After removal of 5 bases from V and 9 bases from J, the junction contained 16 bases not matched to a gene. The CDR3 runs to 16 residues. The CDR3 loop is CASSGGAAGEVREQFF. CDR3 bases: TGTGCCAGCAGCGGCGGCGCGGCGGGAGAAGTTCGTGAGCAGTTCTTC. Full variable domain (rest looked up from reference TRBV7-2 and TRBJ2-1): GAGVSQSPSNKVTEKGKDVELRCDPISGHTALYWYRQSLGQGLEFLIYFQGNSAPDKSGLPSDRFSAERTGGSVSTLTIQRTQQEDSAVYLCASSGGAAGEVREQFFGPGTRLTVL.

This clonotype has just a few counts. CDR3 region: CASSLAQGNTIYF. The CDR3, as DNA: TGTGCCAGCAGCTTAGCCCAGGGAAACACCATATATTTT. The V gene is TRBV7-9, the J gene TRBJ1-3; no clear D gene. V was clipped by 0 bases and J by 4 bases, with 4 bases between them. Germline values: CDR1 SEHNR, CDR2 FQNEAQ (reference sequence). This CDR3 contains 13 residues.